This T cell receptor beta chain was captured by sequencing in a study of blood T cell repertoires in COVID-19. Study-level background: From T cells, B-cell-depleted T cells, or PBMCs came the material, which was cDNA or gDNA.

Methods used by the authors: Estimated nucleated cell counts came from reference gene primer amplification. Libraries were prepared by immunoSEQ multiplex PCR; TCRdb keeps only in-frame clonotypes and omits some of them. V and J calls and clone size are copied from that table; D and trimming were computed from the DNA. Found here are tens of thousands of clones, around 90% of them singletons; the top ten hold roughly 9.1%. This sequence originates from a human donor with acute or convalescent COVID-19. The donor label of this sample is uncertain. Sequencing was done on a sample of peripheral blood.

The CDR3: CASLDYSGNADTQYF. The CDR3 region has the DNA TGTGCCAGCCTTGACTATAGCGGGAACGCAGATACGCAGTATTTT. V usage is TRBV27 and J usage is TRBJ2-3; TRBD2 agrees at 8 bases. The CDR3 has 15 residues. V shed 8 bases and J 4 bases; nucleotides not matched to a gene: 11. Germline V gives CDR1 MNHEY, CDR2 SMNVEV (reference sequence).